The present T cell receptor (beta chain) was sequenced within a study of early T cells in non-severe SARS-CoV-2 infection. Study-level background: RNA in bulk from unsorted whole blood was sequenced, and chains were unpaired. Findings of the study overall: Private and CD4 specificities were missed by VDJdb matching, which favored anti-spike CD8 responses.

Separate cDNA molecules each had unique molecular identifiers attached to them. TCRdb reprocessed the 5' RACE reads via MiXCR and lists one record per CDR3 protein. The data hold about 27,000 distinct CDR3 sequences, with roughly 5.6% observed a single time. This clonotype has a handful of counts. Its matching antigen is unknown. Material for sequencing was whole blood. The TCR comes from an adult who was a healthcare worker with PCR-confirmed SARS-CoV-2 infection or an uninfected control (not recorded which).

In nucleotides, the CDR3 is TGCAGCGCCCCTCCCCAGCGACTTACAGATACGCAGTATTTT. As protein: CSAPPQRLTDTQYF. This chain links TRBV29-1 with TRBJ2-3; no clear D. Trimming pared 7 bases from V and 3 bases from J, leaving 17 bases between. From germline, CDR1 is SQVTM and CDR2 ANQGSEA. This CDR3 is 14 amino acids long.